This entry concerns a single T cell receptor (beta chain). CDR3 size: 15 residues. The germline gives CDR1 SGHTA, CDR2 FQGTGA. Trimming left V 2 bases short and J 2 bases short, with 9 bases between. Primers targeting TRAV and TRBV primed first-strand cDNA, covering alpha and beta chains. PCR amplification of the TCRs was performed with Phusion for 20 PCR cycles, and it relied on a constant-region primer together with a V-primer adapter. TCRdb redid the calling of the reads with MiXCR, one entry per CDR3 protein. The repertoire includes under 90,000 distinct CDR3 sequences, roughly 31% of them detected once, and approximately 10% sits in the top ten. This sample was taken from a study of low-dose radiotherapy and immunotherapy resistance in tumors. Turning to the study itself: With fractions of 0.5 Gy given every 2 weeks, Cohort 1 accumulated a total of 6.5 Gy. On an every-two-weeks schedule, patients received intravenous nivolumab 240 mg, along with ipilimumab 1 mg/kg every six weeks. Every two weeks, the protocol called for intravenous cyclophosphamide at 200 mg/m2. It was given one day before each radiation and immunotherapy administration.

Time point indicated: before trial treatment. Donors received a regimen that comprised nivolumab, ipilimumab, aspirin, low-dose cyclophosphamide and low-dose radiotherapy. This sequence originates from a female donor with ovarian cancer. Here the sequenced sample was PBMCs, taken before treatment. The chain joins TRBV7-3 to TRBJ2-2; D possibly matches TRBD1 or TRBD2 (5 bases each). The CDR3 sequence is CASSLSGPNTGELFF. CDR3 coding DNA: TGTGCCAGCAGCTTATCGGGACCCAACACCGGGGAGCTGTTTTTT.